Below, one T cell receptor (beta chain) is given with its context. The antigen remains undetermined. The sample belongs to a study of OX40 agonist ivuxolimab in advanced cancers. Background on the study: Ivuxolimab, an antibody acting as an agonist of OX40 (CD134), was used to treat patients. Dose-escalation patients were diagnosed with hepatocellular carcinoma, melanoma, renal cell cancer or head and neck cancer. Prior anti-PD-1, anti-PD-L1 or anti-CTLA-4 therapy did not bar entry, and roughly 40% had some. Whole-study results and caveats: The study found among the lowest clonal expansion in partial responders at 0.1-3.0 mg/kg.

The repertoire was sequenced with immunoSEQ multiplex PCR; TCRdb's copy has only in-frame clones and lacks some. There are about 80,000 clones in the sample; approximately 92% occur only once, and roughly 4.9% lies in the top ten. The length of the CDR3 is 15 residues. Germline V gene data show CDR1 as SGHNT and CDR2 as YYREEE (reference sequence). The ends were cut back, 0 bases at V and 5 bases at J, with 14 bases in the middle. V gene TRBV5-4 combines with J gene TRBJ2-5, with D possibly matching TRBD1 (5 bases). The sequence was obtained from an adult with an advanced solid tumor such as melanoma, head and neck, liver or kidney cancer. Sequenced material: CD4+ or CD8+ T cells sorted from blood, taken in a trial of the OX40 agonist ivuxolimab. The CDR3 loop is CASSLVGVGVETQYF. For the CDR3, the DNA is TGTGCCAGCAGCTTGGTGGGTGTAGGGGTGGAGACCCAGTACTTC.